These 9 T cell receptor beta chains were all obtained from the same sample, sequenced in a study of blood T cell repertoires in COVID-19. Some clones are missing from TCRdb's copy, which holds only in-frame ones; the method was immunoSEQ multiplex PCR. The sample includes about 300,000 clones, about 90% seen only once; the top ten take approximately 5%. The specimen sequenced was PBMCs or T cells enriched from blood (not recorded which). The receptors were sampled from a woman younger than 45 who had recovered from COVID-19.

This rearrangement joins TRBV5-6 to TRBJ1-1, with 12 bases fitting TRBD1. The CDR3 covers 16 residues. Germline V gives CDR1 SGHDT, CDR2 YYEEEE. Unmatched junction bases numbered 9, after V lost 4 bases and J lost 5 bases. CDR3 loop: CASSTPGQGARTEAFF. CDR3 nucleotide sequence: TGTGCCAGCAGCACCCCGGGACAGGGGGCGCGAACTGAAGCTTTCTTT.

The chain uses TRBV6-5 and TRBJ1-5, with 8 bases identical to TRBD1. From germline, CDR1 is MNHEY and CDR2 SVGAGI. The CDR3 contains 14 residues. V was pared by 5 bases and J by 4 bases, with 4 bases of the junction left unmatched. CDR3 sequence: CASSRQGMNQPQHF. The CDR3 nucleotides read TGTGCCAGCAGTCGACAGGGGATGAATCAGCCCCAGCATTTT.

V and J are TRBV7-9 and TRBJ2-6, with D unclear. Germline V gene sequence: CDR1 SEHNR, CDR2 FQNEAQ (reference sequence). The CDR3 length is 14 residues. Between the trimmed V and J ends, which lost 6 bases and 0 bases, there was a span of 6 bases. The CDR3 sequence is CASRHTSGANVLTF. The CDR3 DNA is TGTGCCAGCAGACATACCTCTGGGGCCAACGTCCTGACTTTC. Supplemented by reference TRBV7-9 and TRBJ2-6, the full variable domain reads DTGVSQNPRHKITKRGQNVTFRCDPISEHNRLYWYRQTLGQGPEFLTYFQNEAQLEKSRLLSDRFSAERPKGSFSTLEIQRTEQGDSAMYLCASRHTSGANVLTFGAGSRLTVL.

This chain uses TRBV4-2 with TRBJ1-2; D is unclear. Germline V gene sequence: CDR1 LGHNA, CDR2 YNFKEQ. The CDR3 is 15 amino acids. Trimming left V 0 bases short and J 8 bases short, with 16 bases between. CDR3 DNA sequence: TGTGCCAGCAGCCAAGATCGCCAGAAATCCGGGGGCTACACCTTC. This codes for CASSQDRQKSGGYTF.

The chain carries TRBV6-5 and TRBJ1-5; 7 bases line up with TRBD1. V trimming: 6 bases; J trimming: 9 bases; junction bases outside the gene matches: 8. CDR1 and CDR2 from the germline V gene are MNHEY and SVGAGI. The length of the CDR3 is 13 residues. The CDR3 loop reads CASRRTGAGPQHF. CDR3 DNA sequence: TGTGCCAGCAGAAGGACAGGCGCAGGGCCCCAGCATTTT.

V gene TRBV10-3 combines with J gene TRBJ1-1; 7 nucleotides line up with TRBD1. The V and J ends lost 10 bases and 0 bases, in that order; junction bases with no gene match: 5. The CDR3 is made up of 13 amino acids. CDR1 and CDR2 from the germline V gene are ENHRY and SYGVKD. CDR3 amino acids: CATLGTVNTEAFF. The CDR3 coding sequence is TGTGCCACGTTAGGGACAGTGAACACTGAAGCTTTCTTT.

The chain joins TRBV6-2 or TRBV6-3 to TRBJ2-7; no firm D call. The CDR3 is 12 residues long. CDR1 and CDR2 from the germline V gene are MNHEY and SVGEGT. The germline V and J ends were trimmed by 5 bases and 3 bases, with 8 bases remaining between them. CDR3 loop: CASSEMIYEQYF. In DNA form, the CDR3 reads TGTGCCAGCAGTGAGATGATCTACGAGCAGTACTTC.

This chain uses TRBV5-1 with TRBJ1-1; the D gene is possibly TRBD1 (5 bases). Per the germline V gene, CDR1 is SGHRS and CDR2 is YFSETQ. The CDR3 spans 13 residues. The V gene lost 4 bases and the J gene lost 6 bases, with 13 bases spanning the gap. The CDR3 loop reads CASSGDGAAEAFF. CDR3 sequence (DNA): TGCGCCAGCAGCGGGGATGGGGCCGCTGAAGCTTTCTTT.

This clone was detected only once. The CDR3 is CASSFGTATNEKLFF. The DNA of the CDR3 is TGTGCCAGCAGTTTTGGGACAGCAACTAATGAAAAACTGTTTTTT. The V call is TRBV7-9, the J call TRBJ1-4; 7 nucleotides align to TRBD1. This CDR3 has 15 residues. Per germline, CDR1 SEHNR and CDR2 FQNEAQ (reference sequence). V was pared by 6 bases and J by 0 bases, with 4 bases of the junction left unmatched.